Included here is one T cell receptor beta chain sequence, with context. By its share of the sample, this clonotype is medium-sized (0.01 to 0.1%). Its specific antigen is unknown. No clone much larger than this one lies a single base away; base qualities are absent. There are 11 amino acids in the CDR3, from cysteine to phenylalanine inclusive. CDR3 DNA is the only sequence kept; it has 33 bases, read in frame from the first base. In the germline V gene, CDR1 corresponds to SGHVS and CDR2 to FQNEAQ. Cut back by 4 bases and 6 bases, the V and J ends lie 7 bases apart. The library was obtained by PCR. For sequencing, an Illumina HiSeq 4000 was employed. Bulk TCR libraries were made following a previously described method, with the TCR primers given in Table S5. Total RNA was purified with the Qiagen AllPrep DNA/RNA kit. Before any analysis, reads coming from multiple sequencing runs of the same library were combined into one pool. The authors' pipeline ran thus. Reads were retained only if their TCR constant sequence matched exactly, and those retained reads were trimmed to 150 nt and grouped according to their 12-nt molecular barcodes. Reads inside each barcode group were sub-clustered using a 15% Levenshtein threshold, and a quality-weighted consensus sequence was constructed for each RNA molecule. Non-functional sequences were filtered out, along with any lower-count sequence sitting one edit away from another sequence. Based on a fit of two negative binomial distributions, barcode sub-clusters having less than 20% of the maximum read count were discarded. TCRdb ran its own pipeline on the public reads, namely fastp trimming at Q25 and MiXCR clone calling, and kept in-frame beta chains. Under each unique CDR3 protein, matching rows form one entry showing the most common genes and DNA. Here the V and J calls rest on TCRdb's processing, not on the authors' analysis. The sample profile shows 13,000 or so distinct CDR3 sequences; 18% of them were found once. Of the sample, approximately 1.5% falls within the top ten clones.

The data are from a study of molecular identifiers for immune sequencing clone quantification (dated by TCRdb to 2016 to 2019). Looking at the study overall: For a replicate experiment, RNA from around 20,000 or 100,000 naive CD8 T cells was divided into five aliquots, of which four were sequenced. This methods study used CD8 T cells to benchmark TCR RNA copy counting and molecular-identifier clustering-based TCR repertoire sequencing (MIDCIRS).

Libraries of naive CD8 T cells were built from anywhere between about 20,000 and 1,000,000 sorted cells, with 10%, 30% or 50% of the purified RNA used. Naive CD8 T cells, defined as CD8+CD4-CCR7+CD45RA+, were FACS-sorted into RLT Plus buffer on a BD FACSAria II. To test detection sensitivity, Jurkat RNA equal to ten TCR copies was added to samples of roughly 18,000-1,100,000 naive CD8 T cells. Enrichment of CD8 T cells was done with RosetteSep CD8+ T Cell Enrichment Cocktail plus Ficoll-Paque, and ACK red cell lysis came afterward. Study-wide findings and limitations: A single cell's worth of spiked-in Jurkat TCR RNA was reported detectable even among 850,000 to 1,000,000 naive CD8 T cells. Without barcode sub-clustering, chimeric consensus sequences inflated TCR diversity; chimeras reached as high as 47%. Modeling indicated roughly 3.3 TCR RNA copies recovered per cell, compared with 9.5 to 10 by digital PCR, which implies a capture efficiency of approximately 30%. In CMV-specific effector cells, over 98% of molecules were held by clones above 20 RNA copies, whereas under 1% of molecules were held by such clones in naive cells. The naive libraries included spiked-in Jurkat TCR RNA (10 copies' worth), and this RNA is not part of the donor repertoire. Highly expanded clone sizes could be underestimated if identical TCR molecules share a barcode.

Recombination linked TRBV7-8 to TRBJ2-7; the D segment might be TRBD1 or TRBD2, since each matches 5 bases. Sequencing input: naive CD8+ T cells from blood, with Jurkat cell RNA spiked in. The cell subset or site label, read with the paper, signifies: FACS-sorted CD8+CD4-CCR7+CD45RA+ naive T cells. The receptor was derived from a human donor in good health. Some libraries in this study had Jurkat cell RNA spiked in. The DNA reads TGTGCCAGCAGCTCCGGGACCGAGCAGTACTTC. Its translation is CASSSGTEQYF.